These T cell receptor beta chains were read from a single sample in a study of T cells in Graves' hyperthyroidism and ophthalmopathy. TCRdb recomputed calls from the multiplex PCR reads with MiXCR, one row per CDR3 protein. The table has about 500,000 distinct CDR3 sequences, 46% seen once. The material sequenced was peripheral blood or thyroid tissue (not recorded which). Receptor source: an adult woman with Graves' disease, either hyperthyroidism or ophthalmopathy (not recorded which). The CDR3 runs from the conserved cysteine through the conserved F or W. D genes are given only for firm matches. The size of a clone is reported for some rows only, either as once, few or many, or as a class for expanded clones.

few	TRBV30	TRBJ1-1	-	CAWEQGSWTEAFF	TGTGCCTGGGAACAGGGATCATGGACTGAAGCTTTCTTT
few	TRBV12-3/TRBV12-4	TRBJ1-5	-	CASSLSGGAGNQPQHF	TGTGCCAGCAGTTTATCGGGGGGCGCTGGCAATCAGCCCCAGCATTTT
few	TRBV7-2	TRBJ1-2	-	CASGYHGTYGYTF	TGTGCCAGCGGATATCACGGGACGTATGGCTACACCTTC
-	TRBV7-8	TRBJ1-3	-	CASRRAGGSSGNTIYF	TGTGCCAGCAGAAGAGCGGGAGGGAGCTCTGGAAACACCATATATTTT
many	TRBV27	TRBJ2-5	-	CASSPDYNQETQYF	TGTGCCAGCAGTCCGGACTATAATCAAGAGACCCAGTACTTC
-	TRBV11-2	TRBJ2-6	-	CASSSRQANVLTF	TGTGCCAGCAGTTCGCGTCAGGCCAACGTCCTGACTTTC
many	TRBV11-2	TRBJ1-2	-	CASSLEVWGIRGYTF	TGTGCCAGCAGCTTAGAAGTTTGGGGGATCCGTGGCTACACCTTC
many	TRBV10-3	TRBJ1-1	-	CAISEGAGGGRRTEAFF	TGTGCCATCAGTGAGGGCGCTGGGGGGGGCCGACGCACTGAAGCTTTCTTT
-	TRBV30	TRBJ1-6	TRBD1	CAWSDRTGLRYSPLHF	TGTGCCTGGAGTGACCGGACAGGGCTTAGGTATTCACCCCTCCACTTT
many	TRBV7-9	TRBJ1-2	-	CASSLDSRSYTF	TGTGCCAGCAGCTTAGATTCCCGGAGCTACACCTTC
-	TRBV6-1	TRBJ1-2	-	CASNLRASYGYTF	TGTGCCAGCAATTTGAGAGCATCCTATGGCTACACCTTC
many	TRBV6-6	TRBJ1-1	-	CAINGNTEAFF	TGTGCCATAAATGGGAACACTGAAGCTTTCTTT
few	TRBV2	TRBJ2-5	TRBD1	CASRADRVETQYF	TGTGCCAGCAGGGCGGACAGGGTGGAGACCCAGTACTTC
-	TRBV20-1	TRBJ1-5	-	CSARDDRDNQPQHF	TGCAGTGCTAGAGACGATAGGGACAATCAGCCCCAGCATTTT
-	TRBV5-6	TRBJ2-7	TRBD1	CASSLLTGGEQYF	TGTGCCAGCAGCCTCCTGACAGGGGGCGAGCAGTACTTC
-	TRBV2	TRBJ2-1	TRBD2	CASSVRSWGIAGVRNEQFF	TGTGCCAGCAGTGTCCGGTCATGGGGCATAGCGGGAGTGAGGAATGAGCAGTTCTTC
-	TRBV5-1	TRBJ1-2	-	CASSFTGSGNYGYTF	TGCGCCAGCAGCTTTACAGGATCAGGCAACTATGGCTACACCTTC
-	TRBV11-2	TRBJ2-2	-	CARTARGNTGELFF	TGTGCCAGGACGGCCAGGGGGAACACCGGGGAGCTGTTTTTT
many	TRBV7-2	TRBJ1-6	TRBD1	CASSPRPDRGHSPLHF	TGTGCCAGCAGCCCCCGCCCCGACAGGGGACATTCACCCCTCCACTTT
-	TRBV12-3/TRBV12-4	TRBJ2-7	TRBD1	CASSFGGQGGYEQYF	TGTGCCAGCAGTTTCGGAGGACAGGGAGGCTACGAGCAGTACTTC
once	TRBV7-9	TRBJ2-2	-	CASSHRTPRGSNTGELFF	TGTGCCAGCAGCCACCGGACACCAAGGGGGTCGAACACCGGGGAGCTGTTTTTT
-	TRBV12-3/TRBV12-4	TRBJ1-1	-	CASSLGNMNTEAFF	TGTGCCAGCAGTTTAGGCAACATGAACACTGAAGCTTTCTTT
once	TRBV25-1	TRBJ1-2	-	CASSDFRQGESGYTF	TGTGCCAGCAGTGATTTTCGGCAGGGAGAGTCTGGCTACACCTTC
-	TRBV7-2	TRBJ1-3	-	CASSPQLSSGYTTYF	TGTGCCAGCAGCCCTCAGTTAAGCTCTGGATACACCACATATTTT
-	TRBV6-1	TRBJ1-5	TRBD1	CASSGHGQGGQPQHF	TGTGCCAGCAGTGGACACGGACAGGGAGGTCAGCCCCAGCATTTT
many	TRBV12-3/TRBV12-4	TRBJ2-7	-	CASSLADRTPKQYF	TGTGCCAGCAGTTTGGCGGACAGAACCCCGAAGCAGTACTTC
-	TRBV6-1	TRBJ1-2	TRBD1	CASSAQTGSYGYTF	TGTGCCAGCAGTGCGCAGACAGGGTCCTATGGCTACACCTTC
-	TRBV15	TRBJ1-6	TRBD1	CATSLDRGRSPLHF	TGTGCCACCAGCTTGGACAGGGGACGCTCACCCCTCCACTTT
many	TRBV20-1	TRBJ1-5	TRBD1	CSAGSGGPDQPQHF	TGCAGTGCCGGGTCAGGGGGCCCGGATCAGCCCCAGCATTTT
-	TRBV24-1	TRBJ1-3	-	CASSLGRASGNTIYF	TGTGCCAGCAGCTTGGGTAGGGCCTCTGGAAACACCATATATTTT
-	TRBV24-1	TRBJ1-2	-	CATSDEGTSGGGYGYTF	TGTGCCACCAGTGACGAAGGGACTAGCGGGGGGGGCTATGGCTACACCTTC
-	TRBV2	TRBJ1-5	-	CASKGTRENQPQHF	TGTGCCAGCAAAGGGACAAGGGAGAATCAGCCCCAGCATTTT
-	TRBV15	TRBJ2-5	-	CATSSAGHSGETQYF	TGTGCCACCAGCAGTGCGGGACATTCGGGAGAGACCCAGTACTTC
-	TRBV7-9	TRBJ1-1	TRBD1	CASSLSQGAAFF	TGTGCCAGCAGCTTGAGTCAGGGGGCGGCTTTCTTT
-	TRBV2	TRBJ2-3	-	CASSENQGLSTQYF	TGTGCCAGCAGTGAAAACCAGGGGCTAAGTACGCAGTATTTT
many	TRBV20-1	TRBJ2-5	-	CSARTPQRPETQYF	TGCAGTGCTAGAACCCCCCAGCGACCGGAGACCCAGTACTTC
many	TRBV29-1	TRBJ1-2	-	CSVPLRGNYGYTF	TGCAGCGTGCCCCTTCGGGGAAACTATGGCTACACCTTC
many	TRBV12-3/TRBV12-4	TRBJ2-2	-	CASSLWDTGELFF	TGTGCCAGCAGTTTGTGGGACACCGGGGAGCTGTTTTTT
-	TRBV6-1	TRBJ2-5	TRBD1	CASSEEPTGGDQTQYF	TGTGCCAGCAGTGAAGAACCGACAGGGGGCGACCAGACCCAGTACTTC
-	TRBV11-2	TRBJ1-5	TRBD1	CASSAPGTGDPYSNQPQHF	TGTGCCAGCAGCGCGCCCGGGACAGGGGACCCTTATAGCAATCAGCCCCAGCATTTT
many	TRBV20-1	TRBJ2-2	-	CSAPKRVNTGELFF	TGCAGTGCCCCCAAACGGGTTAACACCGGGGAGCTGTTTTTT
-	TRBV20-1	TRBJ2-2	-	CSASTQRVNTGELFF	TGCAGTGCTAGTACCCAACGGGTGAACACCGGGGAGCTGTTTTTT